The clone carrying this TCR beta chain showed up just a few times. Its specificity is not known. The CDR3 covers 17 residues. Germline V gene lookup returns CDR1 MDHEN and CDR2 SYDVKM. The ends were cut back, 5 bases at V and 3 bases at J, with 20 bases in the middle. The record originates from a study of blood T cells in healthy people across ages. Sample-barcoded 5' priming and a J-beta primer mix drove a second PCR of roughly 6 to 12 cycles. MiXCR, run by TCRdb on the 5' RACE reads, gives a single entry per CDR3 protein. This table has roughly 500,000 distinct CDR3 sequences, 24% appearing once. Whole-study findings and limits: In the absence of known donor CMV status, changes in expanded clonotypes were possibly confounded.

The sample was also linked to a second study, of T cells of mothers and their children. That work adds: Healthy Caucasian mothers, a few in number, and their six children were the donors.

The V and J genes are TRBV28 and TRBJ2-1, with D possibly called TRBD1 or TRBD2 (6 bases each). The TCR was taken from a boy younger than 18 in good health. The specimen was blood. CDR3 sequence: CASSTEGGTAYYNEQFF. DNA of the CDR3: TGTGCCAGCAGTACAGAAGGGGGGACTGCTTACTACAATGAGCAGTTCTTC.